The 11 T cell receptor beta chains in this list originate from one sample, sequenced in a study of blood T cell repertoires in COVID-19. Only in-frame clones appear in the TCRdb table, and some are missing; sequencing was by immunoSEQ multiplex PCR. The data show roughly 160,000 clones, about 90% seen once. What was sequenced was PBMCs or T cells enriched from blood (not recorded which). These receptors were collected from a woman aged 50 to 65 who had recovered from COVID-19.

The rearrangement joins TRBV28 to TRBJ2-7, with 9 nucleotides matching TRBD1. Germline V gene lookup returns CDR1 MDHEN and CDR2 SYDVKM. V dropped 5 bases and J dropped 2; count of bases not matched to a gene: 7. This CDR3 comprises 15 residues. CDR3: CASSTSGTGTYEQYF. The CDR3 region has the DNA TGTGCCAGCAGTACCTCCGGGACAGGGACCTACGAGCAGTACTTC.

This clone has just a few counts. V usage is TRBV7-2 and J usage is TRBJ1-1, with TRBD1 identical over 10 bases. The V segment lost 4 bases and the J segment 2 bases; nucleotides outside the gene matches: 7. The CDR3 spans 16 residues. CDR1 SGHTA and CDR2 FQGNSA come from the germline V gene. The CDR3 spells CASSSRQGAGNTEAFF. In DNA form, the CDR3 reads TGTGCCAGCAGCTCCAGACAGGGGGCAGGCAACACTGAAGCTTTCTTT.

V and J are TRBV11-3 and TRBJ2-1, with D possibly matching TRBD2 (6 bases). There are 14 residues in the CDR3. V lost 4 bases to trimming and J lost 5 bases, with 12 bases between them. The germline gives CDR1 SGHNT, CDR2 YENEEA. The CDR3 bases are TGTGCCAGCAGCTCGCGACTAGATAACAATGAGCAGTTCTTC. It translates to CASSSRLDNNEQFF.

DNA of the CDR3: TGCGCCAGCAGCGCGGACTCATTGGGAGATACGCAGTATTTT. Amino acids: CASSADSLGDTQYF. The rearrangement links TRBV5-1 to TRBJ2-3, with D maybe TRBD2 (5 bases). The ends were cut back, 4 bases at V and 5 bases at J, with 14 bases in the middle. The CDR3 totals 14 residues. In germline, CDR1 is SGHRS, CDR2 YFSETQ. The complete variable domain, with remaining parts taken from reference TRBV5-1 and TRBJ2-3, reads KAGVTQTPRYLIKTRGQQVTLSCSPISGHRSVSWYQQTPGQGLQFLFEYFSETQRNKGNFPGRFSGRQFSNSRSEMNVSTLELGDSALYLCASSADSLGDTQYFGPGTRLTVL.

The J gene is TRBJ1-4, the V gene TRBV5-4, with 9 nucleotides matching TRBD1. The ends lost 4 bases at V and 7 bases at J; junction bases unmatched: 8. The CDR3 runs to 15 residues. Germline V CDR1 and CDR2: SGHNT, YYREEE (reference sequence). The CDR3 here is CASSQGDRAREKLFF. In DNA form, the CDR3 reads TGTGCCAGCAGCCAAGGGGACAGGGCACGTGAAAAACTGTTTTTT. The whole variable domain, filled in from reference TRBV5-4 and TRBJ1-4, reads ETGVTQSPTHLIKTRGQQVTLRCSSQSGHNTVSWYQQALGQGPQFIFQYYREEENGRGNFPPRFSGLQFPNYSSELNVNALELDDSALYLCASSQGDRAREKLFFGSGTQLSVL.

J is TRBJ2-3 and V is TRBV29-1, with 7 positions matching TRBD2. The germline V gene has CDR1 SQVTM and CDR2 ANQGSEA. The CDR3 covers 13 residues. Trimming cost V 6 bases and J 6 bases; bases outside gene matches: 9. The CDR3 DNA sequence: TGCAGCGTGGGGGTGGGAGGGGCGGATACGCAGTATTTT. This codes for CSVGVGGADTQYF.

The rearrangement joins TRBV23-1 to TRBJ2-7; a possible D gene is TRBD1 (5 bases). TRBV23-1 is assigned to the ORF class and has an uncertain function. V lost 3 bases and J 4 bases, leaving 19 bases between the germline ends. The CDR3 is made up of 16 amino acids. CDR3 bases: TGCGCCAGCAGTCAGTCGTGGCCAGGGTTCCCTTACGAGCAGTACTTC. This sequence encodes CASSQSWPGFPYEQYF.

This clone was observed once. The CDR3 sequence is CASVRAKGSPLHF. The CDR3 DNA is TGTGCCAGCGTCAGAGCGAAAGGTTCACCCCTCCACTTT. The V call is TRBV5-6, the J call TRBJ1-6; D is unresolved. Trimming removed 7 bases from V and 9 bases from J, with 14 bases in between. This CDR3 region has 13 residues. CDR1 and CDR2 from the germline V gene are SGHDT and YYEEEE.

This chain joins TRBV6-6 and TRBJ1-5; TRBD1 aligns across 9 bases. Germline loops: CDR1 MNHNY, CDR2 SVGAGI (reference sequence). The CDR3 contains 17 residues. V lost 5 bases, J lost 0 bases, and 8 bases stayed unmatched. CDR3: CASSPHPGQGSNQPQHF. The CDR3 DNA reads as TGTGCCAGCAGTCCTCACCCGGGACAGGGTAGCAATCAGCCCCAGCATTTT.

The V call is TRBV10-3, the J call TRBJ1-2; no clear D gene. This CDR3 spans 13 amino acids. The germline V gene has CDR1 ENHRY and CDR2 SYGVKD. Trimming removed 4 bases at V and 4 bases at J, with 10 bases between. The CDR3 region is CAISVSPRYGYTF. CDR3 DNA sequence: TGTGCCATCAGTGTCAGTCCACGCTATGGCTACACCTTC.

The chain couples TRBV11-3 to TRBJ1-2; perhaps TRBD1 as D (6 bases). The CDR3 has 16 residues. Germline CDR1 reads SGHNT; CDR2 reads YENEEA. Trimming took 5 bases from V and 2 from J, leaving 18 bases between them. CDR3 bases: TGTGCCAGCAGCAAGGACAGCCACACGGCGAACTATGGCTACACCTTC. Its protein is CASSKDSHTANYGYTF.